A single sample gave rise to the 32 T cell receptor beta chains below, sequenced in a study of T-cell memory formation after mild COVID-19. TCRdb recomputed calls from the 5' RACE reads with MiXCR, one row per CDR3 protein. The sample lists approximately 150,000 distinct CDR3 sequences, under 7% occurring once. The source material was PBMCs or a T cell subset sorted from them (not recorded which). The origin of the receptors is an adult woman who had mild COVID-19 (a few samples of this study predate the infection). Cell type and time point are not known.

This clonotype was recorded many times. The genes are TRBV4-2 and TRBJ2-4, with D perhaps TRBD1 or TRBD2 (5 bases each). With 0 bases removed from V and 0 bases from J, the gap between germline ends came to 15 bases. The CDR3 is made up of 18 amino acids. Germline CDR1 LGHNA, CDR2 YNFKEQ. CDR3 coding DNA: TGTGCCAGCAGCCAAGATCGATCCGGGGCAGGAGCCAAAAACATTCAGTACTTC. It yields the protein CASSQDRSGAGAKNIQYF.

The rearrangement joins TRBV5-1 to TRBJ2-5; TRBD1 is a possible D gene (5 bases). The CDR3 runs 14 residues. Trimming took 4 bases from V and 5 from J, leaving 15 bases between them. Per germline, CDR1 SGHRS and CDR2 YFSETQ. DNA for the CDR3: TGCGCCAGCAGCCCATCCAGGGCCGGGGAGACCCAGTACTTC. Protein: CASSPSRAGETQYF. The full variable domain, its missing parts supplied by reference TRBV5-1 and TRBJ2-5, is KAGVTQTPRYLIKTRGQQVTLSCSPISGHRSVSWYQQTPGQGLQFLFEYFSETQRNKGNFPGRFSGRQFSNSRSEMNVSTLELGDSALYLCASSPSRAGETQYFGPGTRLLVL.

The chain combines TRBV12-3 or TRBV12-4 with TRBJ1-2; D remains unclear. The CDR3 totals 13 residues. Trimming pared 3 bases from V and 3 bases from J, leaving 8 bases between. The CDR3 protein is CASSFNGDYGYTF. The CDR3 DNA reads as TGTGCCAGCAGTTTCAACGGGGACTATGGCTACACCTTC.

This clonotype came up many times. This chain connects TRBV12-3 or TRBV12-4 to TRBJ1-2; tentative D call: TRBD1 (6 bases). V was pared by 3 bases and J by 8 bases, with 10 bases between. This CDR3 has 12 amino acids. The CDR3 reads CASSLTGRGYTF. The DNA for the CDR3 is TGTGCCAGCAGTTTGACAGGTCGCGGCTACACCTTC.

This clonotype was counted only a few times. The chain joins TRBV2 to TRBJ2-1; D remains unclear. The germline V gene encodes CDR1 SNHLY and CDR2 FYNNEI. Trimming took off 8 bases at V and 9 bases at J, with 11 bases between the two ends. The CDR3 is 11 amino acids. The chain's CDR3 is CASLVAVEQFF. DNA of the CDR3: TGTGCCAGCCTAGTAGCTGTTGAGCAGTTCTTC.

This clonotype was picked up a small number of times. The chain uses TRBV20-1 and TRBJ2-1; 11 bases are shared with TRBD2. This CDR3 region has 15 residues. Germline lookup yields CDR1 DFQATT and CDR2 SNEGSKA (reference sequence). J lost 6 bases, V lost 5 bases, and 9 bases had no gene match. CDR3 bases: TGCAGTGCTTACAATAGCGGGGGGGCCGCCAATGAGCAGTTCTTC. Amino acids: CSAYNSGGAANEQFF.

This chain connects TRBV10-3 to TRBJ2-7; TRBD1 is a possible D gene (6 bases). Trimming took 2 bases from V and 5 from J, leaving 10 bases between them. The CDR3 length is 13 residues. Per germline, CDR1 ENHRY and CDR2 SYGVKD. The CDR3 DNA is TGTGCCATCAGTGAGACAGGGAAAGACGAGCAGTACTTC. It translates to CAISETGKDEQYF.

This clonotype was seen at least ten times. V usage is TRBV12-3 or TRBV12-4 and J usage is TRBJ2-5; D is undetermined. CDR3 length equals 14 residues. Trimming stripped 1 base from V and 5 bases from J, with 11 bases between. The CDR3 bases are TGTGCCAGCAGTTTAGTGGTTGGAAGCGAGACCCAGTACTTC. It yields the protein CASSLVVGSETQYF.

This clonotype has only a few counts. The CDR3 DNA sequence: TGTGCCAGTAGTCTCCCGGGACAGGGTTGGAATGAGCAGTTCTTC. Protein sequence: CASSLPGQGWNEQFF. This chain links TRBV19 with TRBJ2-1; 9 bases agree with TRBD1. Germline trimming cut 5 bases from V and 7 bases from J; bases unmatched to any gene: 9. Germline CDR1 LNHDA, CDR2 SQIVND (reference sequence). The CDR3 extends over 15 amino acids.

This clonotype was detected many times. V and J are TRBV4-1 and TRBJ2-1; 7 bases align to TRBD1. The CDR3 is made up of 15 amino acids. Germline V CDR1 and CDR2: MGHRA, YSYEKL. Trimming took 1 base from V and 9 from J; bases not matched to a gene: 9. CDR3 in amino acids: CASSQGQGVQSEQFF. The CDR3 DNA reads TGCGCCAGCAGCCAAGGACAGGGAGTACAATCTGAGCAGTTCTTC.

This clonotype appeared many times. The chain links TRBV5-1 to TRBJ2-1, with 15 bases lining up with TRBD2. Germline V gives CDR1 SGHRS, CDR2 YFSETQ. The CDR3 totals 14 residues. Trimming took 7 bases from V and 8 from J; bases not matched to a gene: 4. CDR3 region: CASEGLAGGHEQFF. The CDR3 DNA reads TGCGCCAGCGAGGGACTAGCGGGAGGACATGAGCAGTTCTTC.

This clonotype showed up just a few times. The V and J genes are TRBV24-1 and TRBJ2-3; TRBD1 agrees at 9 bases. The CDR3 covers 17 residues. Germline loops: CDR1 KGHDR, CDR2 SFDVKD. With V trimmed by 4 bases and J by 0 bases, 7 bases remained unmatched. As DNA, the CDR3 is TGTGCCACCAGTGACCTCCCCGGGACAGGGAGCACAGATACGCAGTATTTT. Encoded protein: CATSDLPGTGSTDTQYF.

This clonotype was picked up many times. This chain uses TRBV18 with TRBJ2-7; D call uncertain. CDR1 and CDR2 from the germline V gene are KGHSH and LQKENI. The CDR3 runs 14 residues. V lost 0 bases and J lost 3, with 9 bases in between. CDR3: CASSPPVTGYEQYF. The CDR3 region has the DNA TGTGCCAGCTCACCACCTGTCACGGGCTACGAGCAGTACTTC.

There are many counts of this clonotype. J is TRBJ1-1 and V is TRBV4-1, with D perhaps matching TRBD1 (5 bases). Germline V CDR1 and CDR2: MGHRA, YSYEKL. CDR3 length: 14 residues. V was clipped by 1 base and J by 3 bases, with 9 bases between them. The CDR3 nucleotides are TGCGCCAGCAGCCAAGCTTCGGGGGACACTGAAGCTTTCTTT. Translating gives CASSQASGDTEAFF.

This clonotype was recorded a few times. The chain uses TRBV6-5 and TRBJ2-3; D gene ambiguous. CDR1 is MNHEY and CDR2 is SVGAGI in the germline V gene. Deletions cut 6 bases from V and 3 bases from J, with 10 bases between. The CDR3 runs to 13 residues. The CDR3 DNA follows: TGTGCCAGCAGAGCAACTCCGACAGATACGCAGTATTTT. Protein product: CASRATPTDTQYF.

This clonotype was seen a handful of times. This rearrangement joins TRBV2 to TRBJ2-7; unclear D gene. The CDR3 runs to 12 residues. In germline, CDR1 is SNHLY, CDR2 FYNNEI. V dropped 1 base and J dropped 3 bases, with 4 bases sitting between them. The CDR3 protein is CASSEGFYEQYF. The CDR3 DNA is TGTGCCAGCAGTGAAGGGTTCTACGAGCAGTACTTC.

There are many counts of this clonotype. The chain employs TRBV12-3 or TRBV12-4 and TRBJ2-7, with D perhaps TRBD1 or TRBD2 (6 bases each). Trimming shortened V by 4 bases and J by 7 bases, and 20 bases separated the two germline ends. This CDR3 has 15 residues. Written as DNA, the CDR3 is TGTGCCAGCAGTTCCCTCTTAGGGGGGTCGGGGGAGCAGTACTTC. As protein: CASSSLLGGSGEQYF.

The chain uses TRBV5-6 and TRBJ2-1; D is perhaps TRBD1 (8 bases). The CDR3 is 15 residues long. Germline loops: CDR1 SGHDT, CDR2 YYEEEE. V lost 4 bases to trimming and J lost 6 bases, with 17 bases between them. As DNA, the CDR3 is TGTGCCAGCAGCAACAGGGGGGGGAGGCGCAATGAGCAGTTCTTC. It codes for CASSNRGGRRNEQFF.

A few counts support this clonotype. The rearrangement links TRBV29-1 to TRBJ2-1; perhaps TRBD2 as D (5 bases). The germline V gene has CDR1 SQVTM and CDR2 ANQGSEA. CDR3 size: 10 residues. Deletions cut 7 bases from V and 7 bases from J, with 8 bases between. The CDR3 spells CSARVNEQFF. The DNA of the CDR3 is TGCAGCGCGAGGGTAAATGAGCAGTTCTTC.

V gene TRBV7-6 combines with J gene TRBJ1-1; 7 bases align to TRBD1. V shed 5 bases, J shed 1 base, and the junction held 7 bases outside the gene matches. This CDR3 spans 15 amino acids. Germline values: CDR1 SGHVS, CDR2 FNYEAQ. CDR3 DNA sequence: TGTGCCAGCAGCCAAGGGACAGCTTCGAACACTGAAGCTTTCTTT. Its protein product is CASSQGTASNTEAFF.

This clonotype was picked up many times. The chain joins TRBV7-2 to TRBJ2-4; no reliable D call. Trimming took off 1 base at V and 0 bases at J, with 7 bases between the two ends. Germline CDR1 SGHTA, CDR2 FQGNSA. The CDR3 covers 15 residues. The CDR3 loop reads CASSLEGLAKNIQYF. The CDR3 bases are TGTGCCAGCAGCTTAGAGGGCCTAGCCAAAAACATTCAGTACTTC.

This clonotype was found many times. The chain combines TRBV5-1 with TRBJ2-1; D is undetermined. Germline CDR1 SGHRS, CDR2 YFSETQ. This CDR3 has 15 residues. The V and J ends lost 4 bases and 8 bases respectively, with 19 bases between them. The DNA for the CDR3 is TGCGCCAGCAGCGGTGGAGTGTACAGTGCCGATGAGCAGTTCTTC. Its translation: CASSGGVYSADEQFF.

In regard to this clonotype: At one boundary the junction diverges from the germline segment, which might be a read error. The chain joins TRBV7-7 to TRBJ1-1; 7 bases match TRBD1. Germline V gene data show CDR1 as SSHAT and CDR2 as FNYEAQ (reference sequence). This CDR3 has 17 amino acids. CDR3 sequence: CASSYWDSKFMNTEAFF. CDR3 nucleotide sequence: TGTGCTAGCAGCTATTGGGACAGCAAATTTATGAACACTGAAGCTTTCTTT.

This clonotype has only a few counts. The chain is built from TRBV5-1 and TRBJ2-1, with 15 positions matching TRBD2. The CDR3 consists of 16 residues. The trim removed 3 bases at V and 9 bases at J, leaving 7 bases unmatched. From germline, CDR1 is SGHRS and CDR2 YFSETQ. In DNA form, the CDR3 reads TGCGCCAGCAGCTCGTCTGGGACTAGCGGGAGGTCTGAGCAGTTCTTC. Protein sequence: CASSSSGTSGRSEQFF. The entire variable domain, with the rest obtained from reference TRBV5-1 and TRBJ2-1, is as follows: KAGVTQTPRYLIKTRGQQVTLSCSPISGHRSVSWYQQTPGQGLQFLFEYFSETQRNKGNFPGRFSGRQFSNSRSEMNVSTLELGDSALYLCASSSSGTSGRSEQFFGPGTRLTVL.

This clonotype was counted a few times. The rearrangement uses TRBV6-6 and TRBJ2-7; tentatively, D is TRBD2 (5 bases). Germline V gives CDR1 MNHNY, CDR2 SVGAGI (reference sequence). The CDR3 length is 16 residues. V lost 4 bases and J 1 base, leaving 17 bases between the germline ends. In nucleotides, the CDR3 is TGTGCCAGCAGTTCCCTAGGGTGGGAGCGATCCTACGAGCAGTACTTC. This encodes CASSSLGWERSYEQYF.

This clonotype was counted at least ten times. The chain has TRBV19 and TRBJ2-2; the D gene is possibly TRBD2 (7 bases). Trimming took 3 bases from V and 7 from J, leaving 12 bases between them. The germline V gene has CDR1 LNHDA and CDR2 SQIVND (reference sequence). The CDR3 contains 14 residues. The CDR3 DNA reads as TGTGCCAGTAGTATGGGGGGGCAACTCGGGGAGCTGTTTTTT. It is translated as CASSMGGQLGELFF.

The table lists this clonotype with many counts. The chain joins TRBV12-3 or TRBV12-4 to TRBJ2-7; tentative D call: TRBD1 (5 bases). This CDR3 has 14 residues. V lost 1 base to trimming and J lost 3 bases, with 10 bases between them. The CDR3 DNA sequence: TGTGCCAGCAGTTTAGAGGGGTATTTCTACGAGCAGTACTTC. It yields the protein CASSLEGYFYEQYF.

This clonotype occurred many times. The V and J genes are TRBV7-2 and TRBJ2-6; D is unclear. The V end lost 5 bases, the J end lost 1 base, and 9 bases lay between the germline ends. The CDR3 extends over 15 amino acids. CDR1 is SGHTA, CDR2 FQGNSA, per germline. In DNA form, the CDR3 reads TGTGCCAGCAGCGTGATACTATCTGGGGCCAACGTCCTGACTTTC. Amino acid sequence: CASSVILSGANVLTF. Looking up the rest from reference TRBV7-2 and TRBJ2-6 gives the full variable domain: GAGVSQSPSNKVTEKGKDVELRCDPISGHTALYWYRQSLGQGLEFLIYFQGNSAPDKSGLPSDRFSAERTGGSVSTLTIQRTQQEDSAVYLCASSVILSGANVLTFGAGSRLTVL.

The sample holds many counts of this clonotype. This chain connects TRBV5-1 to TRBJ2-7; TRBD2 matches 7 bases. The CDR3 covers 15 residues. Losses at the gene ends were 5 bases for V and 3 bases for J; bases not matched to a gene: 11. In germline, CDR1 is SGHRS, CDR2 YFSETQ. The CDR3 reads CASRPTAGESYEQYF. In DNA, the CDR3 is TGCGCCAGCAGACCAACCGCGGGAGAAAGCTACGAGCAGTACTTC.

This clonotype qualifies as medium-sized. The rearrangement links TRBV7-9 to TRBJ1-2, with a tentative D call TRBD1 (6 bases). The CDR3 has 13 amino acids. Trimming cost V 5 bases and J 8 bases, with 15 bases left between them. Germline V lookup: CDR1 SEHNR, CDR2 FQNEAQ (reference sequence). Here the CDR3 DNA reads TGTGCCAGCAGCGACCGGACAGTGTGGGGCTACACCTTC. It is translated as CASSDRTVWGYTF.

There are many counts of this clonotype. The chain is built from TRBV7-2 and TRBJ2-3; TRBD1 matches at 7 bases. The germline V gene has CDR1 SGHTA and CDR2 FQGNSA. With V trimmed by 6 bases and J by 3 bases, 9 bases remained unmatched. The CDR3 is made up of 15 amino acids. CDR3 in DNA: TGTGCCAGCAGTGCAACGCCCAGGGGGACAGATACGCAGTATTTT. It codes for CASSATPRGTDTQYF.

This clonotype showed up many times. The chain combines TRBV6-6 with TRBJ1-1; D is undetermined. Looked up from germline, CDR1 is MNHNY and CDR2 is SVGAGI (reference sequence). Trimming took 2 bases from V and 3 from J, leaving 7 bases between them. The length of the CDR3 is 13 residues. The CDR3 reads CASSYAGYTEAFF. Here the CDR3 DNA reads TGTGCCAGCAGTTACGCCGGGTACACTGAAGCTTTCTTT.